This T cell receptor beta chain came from a study of monozygotic twins with inflammatory bowel disease. TCRdb reanalyzed the 5' RACE reads, giving one entry per CDR3 protein sequence and no DNA. The listing records some 400,000 distinct CDR3 sequences. The CDR3 covers 16 residues. Sequencing was done on a sample of blood. The clonotype comes from a human donor with ulcerative colitis or Crohn's disease, or a healthy co-twin of an affected twin (not recorded which). The V and J genes are TRBV12-3 or TRBV12-4 and TRBJ2-1; lacking DNA, the TRBD2 call made by TCRdb goes unchecked. The CDR3 sequence: CASSSPSSGSWNEQFF.